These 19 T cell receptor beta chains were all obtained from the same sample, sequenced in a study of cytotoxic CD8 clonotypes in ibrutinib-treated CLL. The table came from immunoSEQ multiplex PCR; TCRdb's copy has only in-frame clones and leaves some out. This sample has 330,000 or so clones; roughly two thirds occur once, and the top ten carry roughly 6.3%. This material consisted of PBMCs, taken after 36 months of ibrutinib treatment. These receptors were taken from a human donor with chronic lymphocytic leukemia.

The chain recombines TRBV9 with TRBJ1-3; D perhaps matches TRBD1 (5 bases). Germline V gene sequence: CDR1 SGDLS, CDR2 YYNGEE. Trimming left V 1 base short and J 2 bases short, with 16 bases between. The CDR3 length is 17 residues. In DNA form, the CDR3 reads TGTGCCAGCAGCGTAACCCCCCGGAGGGGAACTGGAAACACCATATATTTT. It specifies CASSVTPRRGTGNTIYF.

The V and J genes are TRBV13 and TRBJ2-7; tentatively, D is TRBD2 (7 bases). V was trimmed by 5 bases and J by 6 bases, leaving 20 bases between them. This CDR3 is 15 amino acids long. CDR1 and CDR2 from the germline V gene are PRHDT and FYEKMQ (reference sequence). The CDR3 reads CASSPGGGGASEQYF. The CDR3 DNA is TGTGCCAGCAGCCCGGGGGGCGGTGGGGCATCCGAGCAGTACTTC. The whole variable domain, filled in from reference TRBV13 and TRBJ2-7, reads AAGVIQSPRHLIKEKRETATLKCYPIPRHDTVYWYQQGPGQDPQFLISFYEKMQSDKGSIPDRFSAQQFSDYHSELNMSSLELGDSALYFCASSPGGGGASEQYFGPGTRLTVT.

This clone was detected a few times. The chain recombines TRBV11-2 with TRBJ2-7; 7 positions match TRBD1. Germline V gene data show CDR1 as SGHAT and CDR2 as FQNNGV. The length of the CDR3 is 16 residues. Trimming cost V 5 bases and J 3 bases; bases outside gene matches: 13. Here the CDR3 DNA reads TGTGCCAGCAGCCCCCTTGACCGGGACAGAGTCTACGAGCAGTACTTC. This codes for CASSPLDRDRVYEQYF.

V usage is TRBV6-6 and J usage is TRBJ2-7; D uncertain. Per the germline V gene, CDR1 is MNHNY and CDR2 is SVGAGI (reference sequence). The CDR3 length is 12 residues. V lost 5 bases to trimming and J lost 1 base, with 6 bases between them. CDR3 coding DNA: TGTGCCAGCAGTCGATCATCCTACGAGCAGTACTTC. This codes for CASSRSSYEQYF.

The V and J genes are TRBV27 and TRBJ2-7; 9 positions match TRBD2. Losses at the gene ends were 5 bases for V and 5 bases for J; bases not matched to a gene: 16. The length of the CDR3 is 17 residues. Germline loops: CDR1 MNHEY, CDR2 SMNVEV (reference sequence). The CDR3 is CASSALAGLTSGNEQYF. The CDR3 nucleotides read TGTGCCAGCAGTGCCCTAGCGGGGCTTACCTCGGGGAACGAGCAGTACTTC.

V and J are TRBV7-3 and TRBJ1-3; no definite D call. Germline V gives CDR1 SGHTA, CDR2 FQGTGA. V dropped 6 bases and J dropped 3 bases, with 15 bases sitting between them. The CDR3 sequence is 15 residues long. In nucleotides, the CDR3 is TGTGCCAGCAGTCGTCCGGAGGGCGGTGGAAACACCATATATTTT. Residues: CASSRPEGGGNTIYF.

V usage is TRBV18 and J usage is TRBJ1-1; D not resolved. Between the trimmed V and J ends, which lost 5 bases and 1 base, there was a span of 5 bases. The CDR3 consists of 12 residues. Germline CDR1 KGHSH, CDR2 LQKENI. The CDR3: CASSDKNTEAFF. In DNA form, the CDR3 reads TGTGCCAGCTCAGACAAGAACACTGAAGCTTTCTTT.

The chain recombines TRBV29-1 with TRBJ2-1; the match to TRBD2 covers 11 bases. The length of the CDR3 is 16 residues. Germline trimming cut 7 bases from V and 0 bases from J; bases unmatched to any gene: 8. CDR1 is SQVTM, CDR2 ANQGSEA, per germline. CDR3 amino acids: CSARRGLAGSYNEQFF. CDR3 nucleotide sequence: TGCAGCGCCCGCCGCGGACTAGCGGGCTCCTACAATGAGCAGTTCTTC.

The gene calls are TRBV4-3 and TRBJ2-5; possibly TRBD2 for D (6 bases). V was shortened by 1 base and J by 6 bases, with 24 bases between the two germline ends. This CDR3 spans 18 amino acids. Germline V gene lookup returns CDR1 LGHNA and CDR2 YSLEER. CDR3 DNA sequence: TGCGCCAGCAGCCAAGGTCACGGGACTTCCGGCGGACAACAGACCCAGTACTTC. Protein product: CASSQGHGTSGGQQTQYF.

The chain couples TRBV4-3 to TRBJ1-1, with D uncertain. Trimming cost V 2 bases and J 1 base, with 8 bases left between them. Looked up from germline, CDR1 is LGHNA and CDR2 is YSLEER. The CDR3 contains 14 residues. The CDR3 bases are TGCGCCAGCAGCCAACTCGACCGGAACACTGAAGCTTTCTTT. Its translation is CASSQLDRNTEAFF.

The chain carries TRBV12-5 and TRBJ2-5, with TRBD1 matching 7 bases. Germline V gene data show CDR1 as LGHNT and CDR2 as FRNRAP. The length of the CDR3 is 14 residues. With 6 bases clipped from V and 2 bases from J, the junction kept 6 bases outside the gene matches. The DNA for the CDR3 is TGTGCTAGTGGACTAGGGGGCGGGCAAGAGACCCAGTACTTC. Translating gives CASGLGGGQETQYF.

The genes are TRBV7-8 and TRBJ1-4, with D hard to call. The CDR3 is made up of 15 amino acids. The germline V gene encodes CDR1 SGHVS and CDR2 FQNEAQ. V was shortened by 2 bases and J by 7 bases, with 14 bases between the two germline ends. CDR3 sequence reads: CASSLLGVGGEKLFF. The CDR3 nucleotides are TGTGCCAGCAGCTTACTCGGGGTGGGAGGTGAAAAACTGTTTTTT. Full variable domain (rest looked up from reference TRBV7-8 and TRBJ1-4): GAGVSQSPRYKVAKRGQDVALRCDPISGHVSLFWYQQALGQGPEFLTYFQNEAQLDKSGLPSDRFFAERPEGSVSTLKIQRTQQEDSAVYLCASSLLGVGGEKLFFGSGTQLSVL.

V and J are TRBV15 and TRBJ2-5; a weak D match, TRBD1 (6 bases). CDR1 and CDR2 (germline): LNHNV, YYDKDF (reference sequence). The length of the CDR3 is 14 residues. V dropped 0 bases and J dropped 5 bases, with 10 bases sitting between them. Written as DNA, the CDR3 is TGTGCCACCAGCAGAGAAAACAGGGATGAGACCCAGTACTTC. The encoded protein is CATSRENRDETQYF.

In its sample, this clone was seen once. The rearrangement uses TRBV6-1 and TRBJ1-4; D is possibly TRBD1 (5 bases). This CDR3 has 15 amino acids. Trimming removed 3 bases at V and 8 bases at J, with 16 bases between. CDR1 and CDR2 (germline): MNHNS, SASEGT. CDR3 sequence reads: CASSDGTERWEKLFF. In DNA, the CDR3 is TGTGCCAGCAGTGACGGGACCGAACGCTGGGAAAAACTGTTTTTT.

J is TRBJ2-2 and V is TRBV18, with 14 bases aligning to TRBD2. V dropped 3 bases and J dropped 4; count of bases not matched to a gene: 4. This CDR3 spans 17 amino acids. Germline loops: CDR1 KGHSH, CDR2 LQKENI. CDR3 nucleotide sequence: TGTGCCAGCTCACCGGGACTAGCGGGAGTCGGCACCGGGGAGCTGTTTTTT. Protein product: CASSPGLAGVGTGELFF.

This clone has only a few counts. The DNA for the CDR3 is TGTGCCAGCAGGGGCCTTGTCACAGATACGCAGTATTTT. Its protein product is CASRGLVTDTQYF. V and J are TRBV6-5 and TRBJ2-3; D is uncertain. Germline V lookup: CDR1 MNHEY, CDR2 SVGAGI. Trimming took off 6 bases at V and 2 bases at J, with 9 bases between the two ends. CDR3 size: 13 residues.

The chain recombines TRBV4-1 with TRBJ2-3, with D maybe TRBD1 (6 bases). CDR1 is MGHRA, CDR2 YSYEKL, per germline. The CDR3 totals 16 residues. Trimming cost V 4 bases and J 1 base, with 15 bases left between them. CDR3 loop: CASSRQNPGGTDTQYF. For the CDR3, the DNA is TGCGCCAGCAGCCGTCAAAATCCAGGGGGCACAGATACGCAGTATTTT.

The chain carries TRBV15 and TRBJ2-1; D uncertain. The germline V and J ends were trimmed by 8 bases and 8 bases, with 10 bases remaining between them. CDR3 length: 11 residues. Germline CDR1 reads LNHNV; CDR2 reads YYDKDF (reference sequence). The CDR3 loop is CATQEADEQFF. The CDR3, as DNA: TGTGCCACCCAAGAGGCGGATGAGCAGTTCTTC.

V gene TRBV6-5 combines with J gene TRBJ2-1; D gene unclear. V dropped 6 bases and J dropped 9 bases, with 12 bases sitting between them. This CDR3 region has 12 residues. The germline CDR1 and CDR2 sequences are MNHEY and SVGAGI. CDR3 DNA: TGTGCCAGCAGGGGAAGGACGGTTGAGCAGTTCTTC. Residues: CASRGRTVEQFF.